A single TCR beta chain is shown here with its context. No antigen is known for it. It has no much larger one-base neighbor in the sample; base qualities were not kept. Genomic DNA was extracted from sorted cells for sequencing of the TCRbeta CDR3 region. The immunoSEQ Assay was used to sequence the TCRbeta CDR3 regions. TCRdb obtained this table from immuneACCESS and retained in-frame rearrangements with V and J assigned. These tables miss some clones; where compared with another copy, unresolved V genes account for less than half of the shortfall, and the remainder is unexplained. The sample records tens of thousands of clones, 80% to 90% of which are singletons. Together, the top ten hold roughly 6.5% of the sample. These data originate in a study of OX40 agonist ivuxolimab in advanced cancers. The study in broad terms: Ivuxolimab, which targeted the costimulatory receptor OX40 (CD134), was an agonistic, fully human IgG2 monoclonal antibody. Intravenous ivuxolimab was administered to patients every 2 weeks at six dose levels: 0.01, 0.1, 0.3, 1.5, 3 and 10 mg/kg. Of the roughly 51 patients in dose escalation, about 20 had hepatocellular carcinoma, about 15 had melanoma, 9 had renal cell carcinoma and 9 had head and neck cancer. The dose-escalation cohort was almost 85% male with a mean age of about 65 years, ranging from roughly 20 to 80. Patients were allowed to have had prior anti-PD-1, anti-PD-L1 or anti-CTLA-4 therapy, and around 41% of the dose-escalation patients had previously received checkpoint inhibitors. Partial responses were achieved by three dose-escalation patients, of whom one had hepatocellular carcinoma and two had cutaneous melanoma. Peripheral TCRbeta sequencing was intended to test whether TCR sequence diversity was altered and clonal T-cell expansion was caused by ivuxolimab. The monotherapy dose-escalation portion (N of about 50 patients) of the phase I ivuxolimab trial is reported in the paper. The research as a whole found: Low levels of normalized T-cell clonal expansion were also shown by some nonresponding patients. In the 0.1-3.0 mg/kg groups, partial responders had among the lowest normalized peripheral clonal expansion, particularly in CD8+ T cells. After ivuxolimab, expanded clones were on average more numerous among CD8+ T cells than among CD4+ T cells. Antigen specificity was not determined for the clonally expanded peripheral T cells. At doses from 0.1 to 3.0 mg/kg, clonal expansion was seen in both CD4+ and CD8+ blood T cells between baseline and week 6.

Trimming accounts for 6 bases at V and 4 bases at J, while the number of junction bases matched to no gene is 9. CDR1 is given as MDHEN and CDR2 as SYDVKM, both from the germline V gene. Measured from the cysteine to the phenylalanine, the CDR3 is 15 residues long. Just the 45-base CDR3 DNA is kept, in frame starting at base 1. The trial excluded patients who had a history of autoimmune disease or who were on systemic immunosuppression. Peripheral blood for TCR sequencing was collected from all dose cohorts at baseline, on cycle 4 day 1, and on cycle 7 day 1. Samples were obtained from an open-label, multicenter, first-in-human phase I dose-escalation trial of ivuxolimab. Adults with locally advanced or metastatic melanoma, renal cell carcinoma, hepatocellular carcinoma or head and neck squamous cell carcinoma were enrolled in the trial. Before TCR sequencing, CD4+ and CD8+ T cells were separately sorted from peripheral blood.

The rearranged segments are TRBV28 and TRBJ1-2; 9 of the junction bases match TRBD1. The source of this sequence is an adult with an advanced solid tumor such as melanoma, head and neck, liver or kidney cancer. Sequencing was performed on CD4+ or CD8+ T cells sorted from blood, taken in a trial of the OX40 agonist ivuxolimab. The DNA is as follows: TGTGCCAGCAGGGCCGGGACAGGGACTTCCTATGGCTACACCTTC. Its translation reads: CASRAGTGTSYGYTF.